Shown below are 20 T cell receptor beta chains from a single sample sequenced in a study of T-cell reconstitution after alpha-beta-depleted transplantation in children. Unique molecular identifiers were used to barcode this TCRbeta library. TCRdb independently ran MiXCR on the PCR reads; one entry per CDR3 protein. This table has about 200,000 distinct CDR3 sequences, approximately 6.8% appearing once. Sequenced material: PBMCs, taken before TCRalphabeta/CD19-depleted stem cell transplant. These receptors originate from a girl less than two years old with combined immunodeficiency, due to receive a stem cell transplant.

This clonotype appeared many times. The chain has TRBV2 and TRBJ2-7; weak D call: TRBD1 (5 bases). Germline V CDR1 and CDR2: SNHLY, FYNNEI. The CDR3 length is 10 residues. V lost 6 bases and J lost 7, with 7 bases in between. The CDR3 nucleotides read TGTGCCAGCAGAGGGGCTGAGCAGTACTTC. The encoded protein is CASRGAEQYF.

At least ten counts were recorded for this clonotype. The DNA for the CDR3 is TGCAGGGCCGTCTTTTTCCGAGGGGGGCCAAACACTGAAGCTTTCTTT. Amino acids: CRAVFFRGGPNTEAFF. The rearrangement links TRBV20-1 to TRBJ1-1, with a weak D call TRBD1 (6 bases). The CDR3 runs to 16 residues. CDR1 is DFQATT, CDR2 SNEGSKA, per germline (reference sequence).

Ten or more counts support this clonotype. The chain joins TRBV5-1 to TRBJ2-5; no firm D call. V was clipped by 2 bases and J by 2 bases, with 10 bases between them. The germline V gene encodes CDR1 SGHRS and CDR2 YFSETQ. The CDR3 runs 14 residues. The CDR3 sequence: CASSFRLVQETQYF. DNA of the CDR3: TGCGCCAGCAGCTTCCGGCTAGTTCAAGAGACCCAGTACTTC.

This clonotype has ten or more counts. The V call is TRBV29-1, the J call TRBJ1-4; unclear D gene. Germline CDR1 is SQVTM and CDR2 is ANQGSEA. The CDR3 has 15 amino acids. Between the trimmed V and J ends, which lost 2 bases and 6 bases, there was a span of 16 bases. CDR3: CSVEKMESLDEKLFF. In nucleotides, the CDR3 is TGCAGCGTTGAAAAGATGGAGAGTCTTGATGAAAAACTGTTTTTT.

This clonotype was observed a handful of times. The chain uses TRBV20-1 and TRBJ1-5, with 8 bases identical to TRBD1. V lost 6 bases, J lost 4 bases, and 20 bases stayed unmatched. The germline gives CDR1 DFQATT, CDR2 SNEGSKA (reference sequence). There are 18 residues in the CDR3. Written as DNA, the CDR3 is TGCAGTGCCTCCGGACAGGGTTTAATAGGAGCCTTTAATCAGCCCCAGCATTTT. This codes for CSASGQGLIGAFNQPQHF.

This clonotype was detected only a few times. This chain uses TRBV12-3 or TRBV12-4 with TRBJ1-2; possibly TRBD1 for D (6 bases). The V end lost 2 bases, the J end lost 10 bases, and 11 bases lay between the germline ends. The CDR3 is 12 amino acids. The CDR3 region has the DNA TGTGCCAGCAGTTTAAACAGGGCGGACTACACCTTC. As protein: CASSLNRADYTF.

In this sample, this clonotype turned up many times. V is TRBV4-1 and J is TRBJ1-1; 8 bases fit TRBD1. This CDR3 spans 16 amino acids. Germline V gives CDR1 MGHRA, CDR2 YSYEKL. The trim removed 5 bases at V and 0 bases at J, leaving 8 bases unmatched. The CDR3 reads CASSEAGQGMNTEAFF. CDR3 DNA: TGCGCCAGCAGCGAAGCCGGACAGGGAATGAACACTGAAGCTTTCTTT.

This clonotype has at least ten counts. The chain has TRBV5-5 and TRBJ2-2; possibly TRBD2 for D (5 bases). Germline CDR1 SGHKS, CDR2 YYEKEE (reference sequence). The V and J ends lost 6 bases and 3 bases respectively, with 9 bases between them. The CDR3 is 13 amino acids. CDR3: CASTPGDTGELFF. In nucleotides, the CDR3 is TGTGCCAGCACCCCCGGGGACACCGGGGAGCTGTTTTTT.

This clonotype was seen repeatedly, ten times or more. The V and J genes are TRBV12-3 or TRBV12-4 and TRBJ2-1, with D unresolved. This CDR3 contains 16 residues. V was clipped by 2 bases and J by 0 bases, with 11 bases between them. The CDR3 region has the DNA TGTGCCAGCAGTTTACGAGGTGTCAGCTCCTACAATGAGCAGTTCTTC. It specifies CASSLRGVSSYNEQFF.

The rearrangement links TRBV12-3 or TRBV12-4 to TRBJ2-2; weak D call: TRBD1 (6 bases). The CDR3 is made up of 14 amino acids. Trimming left V 7 bases short and J 5 bases short, with 14 bases between. CDR3 sequence (DNA): TGTGCCAGCAATGACAGGCTAGTAACCGGGGAGCTGTTTTTT. It specifies CASNDRLVTGELFF.

Concerning this clonotype: A much larger clone lies a single base off, so this may be a read error. The CDR3 reads CASSDSPGQYNERFF. The CDR3 DNA follows: TGTGCCAGCAGTGACAGTCCCGGACAGTACAATGAGCGGTTCTTC. The chain carries TRBV6-4 and TRBJ2-1, with TRBD1 as a possible D gene (6 bases). This CDR3 contains 15 residues. Germline V gives CDR1 MRHNA, CDR2 SNTAGT.

The table lists this clonotype with many counts. The V call is TRBV12-3 or TRBV12-4, the J call TRBJ1-2, with D possibly TRBD1 on 6 matching bases. The CDR3 runs 13 residues. V was pared by 4 bases and J by 1 base, with 7 bases between. CDR3: CASSWTVNYGYTF. CDR3 bases: TGTGCCAGCAGTTGGACAGTTAACTATGGCTACACCTTC.

This clonotype occurred many times. The J gene is TRBJ1-3, the V gene TRBV2; D gene ambiguous. The V gene's germline CDR1 is SNHLY and CDR2 FYNNEI. This CDR3 region has 15 residues. Trimming removed 4 bases from V and 2 bases from J, with 12 bases in between. Written as DNA, the CDR3 is TGTGCCAGCAGTGCCCCGGATCTTGCTGGAAACACCATATATTTT. It encodes CASSAPDLAGNTIYF. Full variable domain (outside the CDR3, taken from reference TRBV2 and TRBJ1-3): EPEVTQTPSHQVTQMGQEVILRCVPISNHLYFYWYRQILGQKVEFLVSFYNNEISEKSEIFDDQFSVERPDGSNFTLKIRSTKLEDSAMYFCASSAPDLAGNTIYFGEGSWLTVV.

Ten or more counts support this clonotype. The chain employs TRBV11-1 and TRBJ2-7, with D perhaps TRBD2 (6 bases). Deletions cut 5 bases from V and 0 bases from J, with 23 bases between. CDR3 length equals 18 residues. From germline, CDR1 is SGHAT and CDR2 FQDESV (reference sequence). The CDR3 is CASSPWGRRGRSSYEQYF. The CDR3 DNA sequence: TGTGCCAGCAGCCCCTGGGGACGGCGGGGCCGTAGCTCCTACGAGCAGTACTTC.

This clonotype has more than one count but fewer than ten. The chain recombines TRBV28 with TRBJ2-1; D is perhaps TRBD2 (5 bases). This CDR3 has 15 amino acids. Trimming removed 3 bases from V and 2 bases from J, with 11 bases in between. CDR1 MDHEN and CDR2 SYDVKM come from the germline V gene. CDR3 residues: CASSFTRPPYNEQFF. CDR3 DNA: TGTGCCAGCAGTTTCACTAGACCGCCCTACAATGAGCAGTTCTTC.

The table lists this clonotype with many counts. The V and J genes are TRBV4-3 and TRBJ1-6; D unclear. Per germline, CDR1 LGHNA and CDR2 YSLEER. With 0 bases removed from V and 6 bases from J, the gap between germline ends came to 15 bases. This CDR3 spans 17 amino acids. The CDR3 sequence: CASSQDLANWSNSPLHF. In DNA, the CDR3 is TGCGCCAGCAGCCAAGATCTTGCCAACTGGAGTAATTCACCCCTCCACTTT.

This clonotype was observed many times. CDR3 in amino acids: CASSLGLDTQYF. CDR3 DNA: TGTGCCAGCAGCCTGGGACTAGATACGCAGTATTTT. The V and J genes are TRBV12-3 or TRBV12-4 and TRBJ2-3; D might be TRBD2 (6 bases). The CDR3 is 12 amino acids. The V gene lost 6 bases and the J gene lost 5 bases, with 9 bases spanning the gap.

In its sample, this clonotype was seen many times. The rearrangement links TRBV5-1 to TRBJ2-5, with 8 bases lining up with TRBD2. With 1 base clipped from V and 4 bases from J, the junction kept 9 bases outside the gene matches. The CDR3 length is 16 residues. The germline V gene encodes CDR1 SGHRS and CDR2 YFSETQ. The CDR3 loop is CASSLYLRGATETQYF. The DNA for the CDR3 is TGCGCCAGCAGCTTGTATCTGCGGGGGGCGACAGAGACCCAGTACTTC.

This clonotype was seen ten or more times. This chain joins TRBV7-9 and TRBJ2-7; 8 bases line up with TRBD2. Germline CDR1 reads SEHNR; CDR2 reads FQNEAQ (reference sequence). Unmatched junction bases numbered 4, after V lost 8 bases and J lost 1 base. The CDR3 sequence is 13 residues long. CDR3 sequence reads: CASERESSYEQYF. The CDR3 DNA reads TGTGCCAGCGAGCGGGAGTCGTCCTACGAGCAGTACTTC.

This clonotype was detected ten times or more. This chain joins TRBV20-1 and TRBJ2-7; perhaps TRBD1 as D (5 bases). The germline V and J ends were trimmed by 0 bases and 5 bases, with 17 bases remaining between them. The CDR3 sequence is 15 residues long. Germline lookup yields CDR1 DFQATT and CDR2 SNEGSKA (reference sequence). The CDR3 region is CSARDLGHGTNEQYF. CDR3 sequence (DNA): TGCAGTGCTAGAGATCTCGGACACGGAACCAACGAGCAGTACTTC.